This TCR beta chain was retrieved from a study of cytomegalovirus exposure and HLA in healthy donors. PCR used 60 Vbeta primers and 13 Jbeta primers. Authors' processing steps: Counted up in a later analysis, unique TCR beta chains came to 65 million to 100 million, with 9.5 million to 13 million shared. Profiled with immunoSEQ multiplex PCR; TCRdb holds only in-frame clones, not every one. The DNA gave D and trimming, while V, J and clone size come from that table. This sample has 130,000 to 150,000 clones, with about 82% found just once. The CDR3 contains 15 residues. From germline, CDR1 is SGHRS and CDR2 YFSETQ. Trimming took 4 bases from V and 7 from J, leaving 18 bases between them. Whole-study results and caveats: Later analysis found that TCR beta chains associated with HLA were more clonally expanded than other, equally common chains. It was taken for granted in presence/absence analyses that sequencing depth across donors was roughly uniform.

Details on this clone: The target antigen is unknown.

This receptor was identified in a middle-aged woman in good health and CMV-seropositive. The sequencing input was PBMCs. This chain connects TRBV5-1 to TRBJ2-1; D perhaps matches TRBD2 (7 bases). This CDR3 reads CASSPFRGGENEQFF. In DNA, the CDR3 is TGCGCCAGCAGCCCATTTAGAGGGGGGGAAAATGAGCAGTTCTTC.